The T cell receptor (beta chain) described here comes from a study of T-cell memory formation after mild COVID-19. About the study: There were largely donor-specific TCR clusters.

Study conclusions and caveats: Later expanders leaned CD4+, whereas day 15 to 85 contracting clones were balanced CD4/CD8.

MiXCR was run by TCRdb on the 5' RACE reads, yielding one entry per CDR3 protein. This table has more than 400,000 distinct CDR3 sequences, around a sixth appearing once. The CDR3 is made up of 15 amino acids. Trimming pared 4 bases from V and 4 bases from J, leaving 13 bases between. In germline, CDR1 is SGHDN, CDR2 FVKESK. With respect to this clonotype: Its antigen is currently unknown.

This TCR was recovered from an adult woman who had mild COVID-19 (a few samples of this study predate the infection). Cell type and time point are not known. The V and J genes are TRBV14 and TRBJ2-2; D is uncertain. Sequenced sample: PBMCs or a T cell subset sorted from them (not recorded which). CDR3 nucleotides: TGTGCCAGCAGCCCGCGTCAAGGGCCCACCGGGGAGCTGTTTTTT. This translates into CASSPRQGPTGELFF.